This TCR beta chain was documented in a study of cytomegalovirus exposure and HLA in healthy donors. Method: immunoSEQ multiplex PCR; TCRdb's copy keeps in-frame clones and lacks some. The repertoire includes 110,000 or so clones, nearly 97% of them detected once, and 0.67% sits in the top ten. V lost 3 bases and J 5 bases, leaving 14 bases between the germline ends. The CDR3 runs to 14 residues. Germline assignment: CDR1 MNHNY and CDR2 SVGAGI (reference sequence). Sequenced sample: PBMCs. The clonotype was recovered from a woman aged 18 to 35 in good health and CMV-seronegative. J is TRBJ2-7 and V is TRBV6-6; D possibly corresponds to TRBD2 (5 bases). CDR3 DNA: TGTGCCAGCAGTTATCAAACCCCGAGGGACGAGCAGTACTTC. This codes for CASSYQTPRDEQYF.